This T cell receptor beta chain was sequenced during a study of T cell responses to AZD1222 COVID-19 vaccine. General study points: Donors skewed white British and female; clonal diversity was possibly underestimated. Baseline antibody screening turned up just a handful of seropositive AZD1222 recipients.

Germline V CDR1 and CDR2: LNHDA, SQIVND (reference sequence). After removal of 7 bases from V and 8 bases from J, the junction contained 7 bases not matched to a gene. The CDR3 contains 12 residues. Assay: immunoSEQ multiplex PCR; the TCRdb copy retains only in-frame clones and omits some. The table shows about 120,000 clones, with 87% occurring only once. Pooled in the analysis were second doses at about 4 or about 12 weeks. With regard to this clone: What it recognizes is unknown.

The chain links TRBV19 to TRBJ1-2; 7 bases map to TRBD1. Source: peripheral blood, taken 28 days after the second AZD1222 dose. The receptor's source is an adult who received the AZD1222 COVID-19 vaccine. CDR3 in amino acids: CASNRQGGGYTF. The CDR3 DNA is TGTGCCAGTAACAGACAGGGCGGAGGCTACACCTTC. Full variable domain (remainder filled in from reference TRBV19 and TRBJ1-2): DGGITQSPKYLFRKEGQNVTLSCEQNLNHDAMYWYRQDPGQGLRLIYYSQIVNDFQKGDIAEGYSVSREKKESFPLTVTSAQKNPTAFYLCASNRQGGGYTFGSGTRLTVV.